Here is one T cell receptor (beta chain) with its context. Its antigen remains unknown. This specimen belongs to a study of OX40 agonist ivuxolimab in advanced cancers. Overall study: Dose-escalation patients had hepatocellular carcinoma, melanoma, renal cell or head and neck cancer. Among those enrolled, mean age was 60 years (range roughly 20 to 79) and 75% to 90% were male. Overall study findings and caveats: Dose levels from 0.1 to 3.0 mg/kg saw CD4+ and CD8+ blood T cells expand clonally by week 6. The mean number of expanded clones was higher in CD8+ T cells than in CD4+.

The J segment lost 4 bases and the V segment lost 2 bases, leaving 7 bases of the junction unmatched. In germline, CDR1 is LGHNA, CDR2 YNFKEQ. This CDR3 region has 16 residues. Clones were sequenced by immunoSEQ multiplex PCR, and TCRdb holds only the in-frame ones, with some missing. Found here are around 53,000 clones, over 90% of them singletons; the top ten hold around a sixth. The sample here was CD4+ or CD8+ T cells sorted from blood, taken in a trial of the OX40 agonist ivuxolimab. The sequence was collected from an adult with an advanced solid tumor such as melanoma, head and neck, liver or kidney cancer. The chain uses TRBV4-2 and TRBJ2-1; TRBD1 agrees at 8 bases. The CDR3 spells CASSQYSGQVYNEQFF. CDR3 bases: TGTGCCAGCAGCCAATACTCGGGACAGGTATACAATGAGCAGTTCTTC.